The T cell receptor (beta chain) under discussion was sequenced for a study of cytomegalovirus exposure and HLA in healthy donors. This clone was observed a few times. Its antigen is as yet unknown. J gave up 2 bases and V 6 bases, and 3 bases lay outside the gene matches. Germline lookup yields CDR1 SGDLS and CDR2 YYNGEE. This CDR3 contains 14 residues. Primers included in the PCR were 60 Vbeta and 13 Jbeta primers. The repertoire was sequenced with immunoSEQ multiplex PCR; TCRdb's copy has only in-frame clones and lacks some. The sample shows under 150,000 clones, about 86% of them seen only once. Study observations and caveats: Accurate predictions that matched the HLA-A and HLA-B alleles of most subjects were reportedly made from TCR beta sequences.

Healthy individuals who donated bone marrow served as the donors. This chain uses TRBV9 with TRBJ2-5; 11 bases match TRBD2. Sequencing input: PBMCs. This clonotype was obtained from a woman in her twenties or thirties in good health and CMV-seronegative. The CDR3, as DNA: TGTGCCAGCACTCTAGCGGGAGGACAAGAGACCCAGTACTTC. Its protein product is CASTLAGGQETQYF.